A selection of T cell receptor beta chains follows, all from one sample in a study of cytomegalovirus exposure and HLA in healthy donors. The protocol was immunoSEQ multiplex PCR, while the TCRdb copy is restricted to in-frame clones and leaves out a portion. The data show approximately 160,000 clones, less than 85% seen once. The specimen sequenced was PBMCs. The origin of the receptors is a man younger than 35 in good health and CMV-seronegative. The CDR3 runs from the conserved cysteine through the conserved F or W. A D gene is named only where the DNA matches it firmly. Some rows have no size entry. The others give once, few or many, or a class for an expanded clone.

V gene,J gene,D gene,CDR3 length,clone size,CDR3 protein,CDR3 DNA
TRBV5-1,TRBJ2-3,TRBD1,14,once,CASSLGRTGGTQYF,TGCGCCAGCAGCTTGGGCAGGACAGGGGGTACGCAGTATTTT
TRBV18,TRBJ2-7,TRBD1,15,once,CASSPLPGQSDEQYF,TGTGCCAGCTCACCATTACCGGGACAGAGCGACGAGCAGTACTTC
TRBV5-1,TRBJ2-5,NA,14,NA,CASSLVAYQETQYF,TGCGCCAGCAGCTTGGTGGCCTACCAAGAGACCCAGTACTTC
TRBV28,TRBJ2-2,NA,13,NA,CAHGEETTGELFF,TGTGCCCATGGGGAGGAAACGACCGGGGAGCTGTTTTTT
TRBV7-9,TRBJ1-3,NA,18,few,CASSLGGLLISSGNTIYF,TGTGCCAGCAGCTTGGGGGGGCTGCTTATTAGCTCTGGAAACACCATATATTTT
TRBV18,TRBJ2-1,NA,15,NA,CASSLSFEGVNEQFF,TGTGCCAGCTCCCTATCCTTCGAGGGGGTAAATGAGCAGTTCTTC
TRBV27,TRBJ1-1,NA,16,NA,CASTLRAGRSNTEAFF,TGTGCCAGCACGTTGAGGGCGGGACGGAGTAACACTGAAGCTTTCTTT
TRBV6-1,TRBJ2-1,NA,15,NA,CASQRDFQKYNEQFF,TGTGCCAGCCAACGGGACTTCCAAAAGTACAATGAGCAGTTCTTC
TRBV15,TRBJ1-5,TRBD1,13,NA,CATSRDRDQPQHF,TGTGCCACCAGCAGGGACAGGGATCAGCCCCAGCATTTT
TRBV5-5,TRBJ2-6,NA,15,few,CASTRGISGANVLTF,TGTGCCAGCACCCGCGGGATCTCTGGGGCCAACGTCCTGACTTTC
TRBV29-1,TRBJ2-3,TRBD1,16,NA,CSVSGTGGSLADTQYF,TGCAGCGTCTCCGGGACAGGGGGTTCTTTGGCAGATACGCAGTATTTT
TRBV5-4,TRBJ1-2,TRBD1,17,NA,CASSSQRPGGRSVGYTF,TGTGCCAGCAGCTCACAGAGACCAGGGGGCCGTTCGGTAGGCTACACCTTC
TRBV6-6,TRBJ2-7,NA,13,NA,CASSPGGSYEQYF,TGTGCCAGCAGCCCCGGGGGTTCCTACGAGCAGTACTTC